The source of this T cell receptor beta chain is a study of blood T cell repertoires in COVID-19. Across the whole study: From the United States, Italy and Spain came samples of acute and convalescent COVID-19.

Authors' methods: By means of reference gene primer amplification, nucleated cell counts were estimated. Produced via immunoSEQ multiplex PCR; TCRdb's table is partial and in-frame only. V, J and clone size are taken as reported in that table, and D and trimming were inferred from the DNA itself. The sample contains 140,000 or so clones, roughly 84% of which appear only once. CDR1 SGHRS and CDR2 YFSETQ come from the germline V gene. The CDR3 covers 15 residues. Trimming took 4 bases from V and 7 from J; bases not matched to a gene: 11. The chain uses TRBV5-1 and TRBJ1-2; the match to TRBD1 covers 9 bases. The TCR sequence derives from a human donor with acute or convalescent COVID-19. The donor label of this sample is uncertain. Sequencing used peripheral blood. The CDR3 DNA reads as TGCGCCAGCAGCCTGTACGGACAGGGGATAGGTGGCTACACCTTC. It yields the protein CASSLYGQGIGGYTF.